These T cell receptor beta chains were read from a single sample in a study of CD8+CD57+ T cells in acquired aplastic anemia. TCRdb called the reads again in MiXCR, with one record for every CDR3 protein. The sample shows around 430,000 distinct CDR3 sequences, about a third of them seen only once. The sequenced material came from sorted CD4+, CD8+, or CD8+CD57+ T cells (not recorded which) from PBMCs. These receptors originate from a human donor with aplastic anemia. Both conserved end residues are part of each CDR3. D genes are given only for firm matches. Clone size is shown for a subset of rows, as once, few, many or a class of expanded clone.

length: 14
size: .
D: TRBD2
J: TRBJ2-7
V: TRBV5-5
DNA: TGTGCCAGCAACTCTAGAGCGGGGGCTTACGAGCAGTACTTC
CDR3: CASNSRAGAYEQYF

length: 14
size: many
D: .
J: TRBJ1-4
V: TRBV19
DNA: TGTGCCAGTAAAGATGGGGTCTTGGGTGAAAAACTGTTTTTT
CDR3: CASKDGVLGEKLFF

length: 14
size: .
D: TRBD1
J: TRBJ2-7
V: TRBV15
DNA: TGTGCCACCAGCTCCGGGACAGTATCCTACGTGCAGTACTTC
CDR3: CATSSGTVSYVQYF

length: 17
size: .
D: .
J: TRBJ2-1
V: TRBV9
DNA: TGTGCCAGCAGCGTAGACGGGGCCCGCCTCACCTACAATGAGCAGTTCTTC
CDR3: CASSVDGARLTYNEQFF

length: 15
size: .
D: .
J: TRBJ1-5
V: TRBV2
DNA: TGTGCCAGCAGTTTAAGTAGATACGGCAATCAGCCCCAGCATTTT
CDR3: CASSLSRYGNQPQHF

length: 11
size: many
D: .
J: TRBJ2-5
V: TRBV20-1
DNA: TGCAGTGCTGAGGTTCAAGAGACCCAGTACTTC
CDR3: CSAEVQETQYF

length: 14
size: many
D: TRBD1
J: TRBJ1-2
V: TRBV10-3
DNA: TGTGCCATCAGTGAGTCTGGGACAGACTATGGCTACACCTTC
CDR3: CAISESGTDYGYTF

length: 15
size: many
D: .
J: TRBJ1-4
V: TRBV2
DNA: TGTGCCAGCAGTGAACAGGGGCAATCTAATGAAAAACTGTTTTTT
CDR3: CASSEQGQSNEKLFF

length: 14
size: .
D: .
J: TRBJ1-6
V: TRBV19
DNA: TGTGCCAGTAGTAATACAGGGAATGGTTCACCCCTCCACTTT
CDR3: CASSNTGNGSPLHF

length: 14
size: many
D: .
J: TRBJ1-5
V: TRBV20-1
DNA: TGCAGTGCTATAGCATCGTTTGGCAATCAGCCCCAGCATTTT
CDR3: CSAIASFGNQPQHF

length: 17
size: few
D: .
J: TRBJ2-3
V: TRBV9
DNA: TGTGCCAGCAGCGTAGGAAGGAAAGACAGGAGGACAGATACGCAGTATTTT
CDR3: CASSVGRKDRRTDTQYF

length: 14
size: .
D: .
J: TRBJ1-3
V: TRBV19
DNA: TGTGCCAGTATGGCGGGATACTCTGGAAACACCATATATTTT
CDR3: CASMAGYSGNTIYF

length: 16
size: .
D: .
J: TRBJ1-5
V: TRBV7-8
DNA: TGTGCCAGCAGCTTAGGGTTCGGAGATGGCAATCAGCCCCAGCATTTT
CDR3: CASSLGFGDGNQPQHF

length: 12
size: few
D: .
J: TRBJ1-4
V: TRBV7-9
DNA: TGTGCCAGCAGCTTGATGGGTGAAAAACTGTTTTTT
CDR3: CASSLMGEKLFF

length: 16
size: .
D: TRBD2
J: TRBJ2-7
V: TRBV10-3
DNA: TGTGCCATCAGATCGACGGAGGGGACTACCTACTACGAGCAGTACTTC
CDR3: CAIRSTEGTTYYEQYF

length: 14
size: .
D: TRBD1
J: TRBJ2-7
V: TRBV5-6
DNA: TGTGCCAGCACTATTGACAGGGGAAGGTACGAGCAGTACTTC
CDR3: CASTIDRGRYEQYF

length: 15
size: .
D: .
J: TRBJ1-2
V: TRBV15
DNA: TGTGCCACCAGCAGGTGGGGGGCCTGGGACTATGGCTACACCTTC
CDR3: CATSRWGAWDYGYTF

length: 15
size: .
D: TRBD1
J: TRBJ1-2
V: TRBV15
DNA: TGTGCCACCAGCATCTTTCGGACAGGGGGACATGGCTACACCTTC
CDR3: CATSIFRTGGHGYTF

length: 13
size: many
D: TRBD1
J: TRBJ2-7
V: TRBV20-1
DNA: TGCAGCTGGGGACAGGGAGGCCCCTACGAGCAGTACTTC
CDR3: CSWGQGGPYEQYF

length: 12
size: many
D: TRBD1
J: TRBJ1-4
V: TRBV29-1
DNA: TGCAGCGTTGTGCAGGGGGAGGAAAAACTGTTTTTT
CDR3: CSVVQGEEKLFF

length: 13
size: once
D: .
J: TRBJ1-1
V: TRBV2
DNA: TGTGCCAGCACTCGGGACACGAACACTGAAGCTTTCTTT
CDR3: CASTRDTNTEAFF

length: 13
size: .
D: .
J: TRBJ1-1
V: TRBV19
DNA: TGTGCCAGTAGTACTCGGTTAGCCCGAGGAGCTTTCTTT
CDR3: CASSTRLARGAFF

length: 12
size: .
D: .
J: TRBJ1-2
V: TRBV28
DNA: TGTGCCAGCAGTTTATCACCCGAGGGCTACACCTTC
CDR3: CASSLSPEGYTF

length: 13
size: many
D: TRBD1
J: TRBJ1-2
V: TRBV7-8
DNA: TGTGCCAGCAGCGCAGACAGGGGAGACGGCTACACCTTC
CDR3: CASSADRGDGYTF

length: 13
size: many
D: .
J: TRBJ1-6
V: TRBV6-1
DNA: TGTGCCAGCAGGGACCGGAGTGGATCACCCCTCCACTTT
CDR3: CASRDRSGSPLHF

length: 14
size: .
D: .
J: TRBJ2-7
V: TRBV6-2/TRBV6-3
DNA: TGTGCCAGCACCGCCCGATGGAGGGAGTACGAGCAGTACTTC
CDR3: CASTARWREYEQYF

length: 14
size: many
D: .
J: TRBJ2-7
V: TRBV10-1
DNA: TGCGCCAGCAGTGAAAAGGGGTCAACCTACGAGCAGTACTTC
CDR3: CASSEKGSTYEQYF

length: 14
size: few
D: TRBD2
J: TRBJ2-1
V: TRBV5-1
DNA: TGCGCCAGTGTCGGACTAGCGGGAAACAATGAGCAGTTCTTC
CDR3: CASVGLAGNNEQFF

length: 14
size: many
D: .
J: TRBJ1-2
V: TRBV11-2
DNA: TGTGCCAGCAGCACTAGGGGGGGAAACTATGGCTACACCTTC
CDR3: CASSTRGGNYGYTF

length: 16
size: .
D: TRBD1
J: TRBJ1-6
V: TRBV11-1
DNA: TGTGCCAGCAGCCCTCCGACAGGGGTGCGGAATTCACCCCTCCACTTT
CDR3: CASSPPTGVRNSPLHF

length: 15
size: .
D: TRBD2
J: TRBJ2-5
V: TRBV24-1
DNA: TGTGCCACCAGTGACGGACTAGCGGGAGGAGAGACCCAGTACTTC
CDR3: CATSDGLAGGETQYF

length: 18
size: few
D: TRBD2
J: TRBJ2-3
V: TRBV24-1
DNA: TGTGCCACCAGTACCGGGACTAGCGGAGTCTCTAGCACAGATACGCAGTATTTT
CDR3: CATSTGTSGVSSTDTQYF

length: 16
size: .
D: .
J: TRBJ2-1
V: TRBV11-2
DNA: TGTGCCAGCAGCTTGGGAACCCTCGCTGTCTACAATGAGCAGTTCTTC
CDR3: CASSLGTLAVYNEQFF

length: 14
size: .
D: .
J: TRBJ1-6
V: TRBV2
DNA: TGTGCCAGCAGGGGCGAGGACGGGGTACCACCCCTCCACTTT
CDR3: CASRGEDGVPPLHF

length: 12
size: .
D: .
J: TRBJ1-2
V: TRBV10-3
DNA: TGTGCCAGCAGTATGGGGTCGGAAGGCTACACCTTC
CDR3: CASSMGSEGYTF

length: 14
size: many
D: .
J: TRBJ2-5
V: TRBV7-2
DNA: TGTGCCAGCAGCTTAGGGACAGCCAAAGAGACCCAGTACTTC
CDR3: CASSLGTAKETQYF

length: 14
size: few
D: .
J: TRBJ2-7
V: TRBV20-1
DNA: TGCAGTGCTAGAAAAAGGGACTCTCACTACGAGCAGTACTTC
CDR3: CSARKRDSHYEQYF

length: 16
size: .
D: TRBD1
J: TRBJ2-5
V: TRBV14
DNA: TGTGCCAGCAGCTCGACCGGGACAGGGGGCCGAGGGACCCAGTACTTC
CDR3: CASSSTGTGGRGTQYF

length: 14
size: few
D: .
J: TRBJ2-7
V: TRBV7-2
DNA: TGTGCCAGCAATAGCCGGGACATCCAAGGTGAGCAGTACTTC
CDR3: CASNSRDIQGEQYF

length: 14
size: .
D: .
J: TRBJ2-2
V: TRBV27
DNA: TGTGCCAGCAGTGTTCCGACGAACACCGGGGAGCCGTTTTTT
CDR3: CASSVPTNTGEPFF

length: 13
size: .
D: .
J: TRBJ2-3
V: TRBV24-1
DNA: TGTGCCACCAGTTTGCCGGGGATGGATACGCAGTATTTT
CDR3: CATSLPGMDTQYF

length: 13
size: many
D: .
J: TRBJ2-3
V: TRBV12-3/TRBV12-4
DNA: TGTGCCAGCAGCCAGGGAAGCACAGATACGCAGTATTTT
CDR3: CASSQGSTDTQYF

length: 13
size: .
D: TRBD2
J: TRBJ2-7
V: TRBV20-1
DNA: TGCAGTGCCGGGACTATCCTCTCCTACGAGCAGTACTTC
CDR3: CSAGTILSYEQYF

length: 14
size: many
D: TRBD1
J: TRBJ1-1
V: TRBV29-1
DNA: TGCAGCGTTCGCCCGGGACAGGGTCTTGGTGAAGCTTTCTTT
CDR3: CSVRPGQGLGEAFF

length: 11
size: .
D: .
J: TRBJ2-3
V: TRBV29-1
DNA: TGCAGCGTACGGGTCGTAGATACGCAGTATTTT
CDR3: CSVRVVDTQYF

length: 12
size: few
D: .
J: TRBJ2-1
V: TRBV7-9
DNA: TGTGCCAGCGGCTCGCAGTACAATGAGCAGTTCTTC
CDR3: CASGSQYNEQFF

length: 16
size: few
D: .
J: TRBJ2-1
V: TRBV5-1
DNA: TGCGCCAGCAGCTTGGGAGGCAGCGGATCATACAATGAGCAGTTCTTC
CDR3: CASSLGGSGSYNEQFF